These 30 T cell receptor beta chains were sequenced from one sample in a study of beta chain features in type 1 diabetes. Findings and caveats of the study: Type 1 diabetes patients showed a moderate but significant shortening of TCRB CDR3s in all four CD4+ subsets.

Antigen specificity for these receptors is unknown. Expressed TCRB transcripts were sequenced, since all the RNA that had been isolated was reverse transcribed. TCRdb keeps only in-frame clones here, not all; method: immunoSEQ multiplex PCR. The profile covers 250,000 to 350,000 clones, with 14% appearing a single time and about 0.017% taken by the ten largest. The sequenced sample consisted of naive CD4+ T cells from blood. These receptors all come from a man in his thirties or forties with type 1 diabetes.

This clone occurred a few times. This chain connects TRBV4-3 to TRBJ2-7; D is possibly TRBD2 (5 bases). V was pared by 0 bases and J by 2 bases, with 11 bases between. This CDR3 has 15 residues. Per the germline V gene, CDR1 is LGHNA and CDR2 is YSLEER. CDR3 region: CASSQDYASPYEQYF. As DNA, the CDR3 is TGCGCCAGCAGCCAAGATTACGCTAGCCCCTACGAGCAGTACTTC.

This clone was found a few times. The rearrangement uses TRBV19 and TRBJ2-5; D call uncertain. Per the germline V gene, CDR1 is LNHDA and CDR2 is SQIVND (reference sequence). The CDR3 length is 13 residues. Deletions cut 3 bases from V and 2 bases from J, with 7 bases between. Here the CDR3 DNA reads TGTGCCAGTAGTATCAGGTTTCAAGAGACCCAGTACTTC. Its translation: CASSIRFQETQYF.

The chain joins TRBV7-7 to TRBJ2-1; TRBD2 aligns across 9 bases. The CDR3 totals 16 residues. From germline, CDR1 is SSHAT and CDR2 FNYEAQ (reference sequence). The V gene end was trimmed by 5 bases and the J gene end by 7 bases; junction bases not matched to a gene: 12. Here the CDR3 DNA reads TGTGCCAGCAGCCCCAGGGGGGTAGCGGGAGTTAATGAGCAGTTCTTC. This encodes CASSPRGVAGVNEQFF.

This clone has only a few counts. The chain combines TRBV9 with TRBJ2-5; 9 nucleotides align to TRBD1. Germline CDR1 SGDLS, CDR2 YYNGEE. This CDR3 is 14 amino acids long. With 0 bases clipped from V and 3 bases from J, the junction kept 0 bases outside the gene matches. The CDR3 sequence: CASSVGDREETQYF. CDR3 sequence (DNA): TGTGCCAGCAGCGTAGGGGACAGGGAAGAGACCCAGTACTTC.

The chain combines TRBV2 with TRBJ2-3; the match to TRBD1 covers 10 bases. This CDR3 region has 14 residues. Germline V gene lookup returns CDR1 SNHLY and CDR2 FYNNEI. The junction had 8 bases not matched to a gene; V was cut back by 8 bases and J by 6 bases. DNA of the CDR3: TGTGCCAGCCGACGGGGGGGACAGGGGGATACGCAGTATTTT. This gives the protein CASRRGGQGDTQYF.

The gene calls are TRBV28 and TRBJ2-1, with 8 bases aligning to TRBD2. From germline, CDR1 is MDHEN and CDR2 SYDVKM. V lost 5 bases, J lost 4 bases, and 10 bases stayed unmatched. CDR3 length: 16 residues. CDR3 sequence reads: CASSPVEAGEYNEQFF. CDR3 DNA: TGTGCCAGCAGTCCCGTCGAAGCGGGAGAATACAATGAGCAGTTCTTC.

Comments on this clone: The identical CDR3 is also encoded by other nucleotide sequences in the sample. This chain connects TRBV5-1 to TRBJ2-1, with D perhaps matching TRBD1 (6 bases). The V and J ends lost 2 bases and 0 bases respectively, with 9 bases between them. The CDR3 is made up of 15 amino acids. Per germline, CDR1 SGHRS and CDR2 YFSETQ. In nucleotides, the CDR3 is TGCGCCAGCAGCTTCGGACAGAGCTCCTACAATGAGCAGTTCTTC. The encoded protein is CASSFGQSSYNEQFF.

The chain carries TRBV15 and TRBJ2-5; D ambiguous. Germline loops: CDR1 LNHNV, CDR2 YYDKDF (reference sequence). Trimming removed 1 base from V and 4 bases from J, with 7 bases in between. This CDR3 has 13 residues. The CDR3 is CATSRGATETQYF. CDR3 DNA sequence: TGTGCCACCAGCAGAGGAGCTACAGAGACCCAGTACTTC.

This rearrangement joins TRBV11-3 to TRBJ2-1, with 13 bases fitting TRBD2. Germline V gives CDR1 SGHNT, CDR2 YENEEA. With 5 bases clipped from V and 4 bases from J, the junction kept 8 bases outside the gene matches. There are 17 residues in the CDR3. The CDR3 nucleotides read TGTGCCAGCAGCAAAAGCGGACTAGCGGGAGCGTACAATGAGCAGTTCTTC. It yields the protein CASSKSGLAGAYNEQFF.

The chain uses TRBV4-1 and TRBJ1-2, with unresolved D. This CDR3 region has 17 residues. The V end lost 0 bases, the J end lost 5 bases, and 19 bases lay between the germline ends. Germline V lookup: CDR1 MGHRA, CDR2 YSYEKL. The CDR3 is CASSQDFSVGHGYGYTF. CDR3 sequence (DNA): TGCGCCAGCAGCCAAGATTTTAGCGTGGGCCATGGGTATGGCTACACCTTC.

The chain carries TRBV5-4 and TRBJ2-5, with 8 bases lining up with TRBD2. Trimming cost V 0 bases and J 4 bases; bases outside gene matches: 5. Per the germline V gene, CDR1 is SGHNT and CDR2 is YYREEE (reference sequence). The CDR3 consists of 15 residues. The CDR3 DNA is TGTGCCAGCAGCTTGGGGCTAGCGGGCGCAGAGACCCAGTACTTC. This encodes CASSLGLAGAETQYF.

This clone was seen a few times. The chain employs TRBV5-4 and TRBJ1-4; 7 nucleotides line up with TRBD1. The V segment lost 4 bases and the J segment 4 bases; nucleotides outside the gene matches: 4. Per the germline V gene, CDR1 is SGHNT and CDR2 is YYREEE (reference sequence). The CDR3 covers 14 residues. This CDR3 reads CASSRGQRNEKLFF. The CDR3 DNA sequence: TGTGCCAGCAGCCGGGGACAGCGTAATGAAAAACTGTTTTTT.

This clone was detected a few times. This chain links TRBV30 with TRBJ2-4, with 15 bases fitting TRBD2. The germline gives CDR1 GTSNPN, CDR2 SVGIG (reference sequence). The CDR3 sequence is 17 residues long. The V segment lost 3 bases and the J segment 9 bases; nucleotides outside the gene matches: 12. CDR3 protein: CAWSLGLAGGIGSIQYF. For the CDR3, the DNA is TGTGCCTGGAGCCTGGGACTAGCGGGGGGTATTGGGAGCATTCAGTACTTC.

The gene calls are TRBV29-1 and TRBJ1-1, with D possibly TRBD1 on 6 matching bases. This CDR3 has 15 amino acids. Trimming shortened V by 2 bases and J by 6 bases, and 19 bases separated the two germline ends. Germline CDR1 SQVTM, CDR2 ANQGSEA. CDR3 DNA sequence: TGCAGCGTTGAACCTCAGTTGGGACCAGGGGCTGAAGCTTTCTTT. Translating gives CSVEPQLGPGAEAFF.

This clone has a handful of counts. This chain uses TRBV4-3 with TRBJ2-6; D remains unclear. Trimming removed 1 base at V and 2 bases at J, with 9 bases between. The CDR3 spans 16 residues. Per the germline V gene, CDR1 is LGHNA and CDR2 is YSLEER. The CDR3 here is CASSQVYSPGANVLTF. The CDR3 nucleotides are TGCGCCAGCAGCCAAGTTTACTCCCCTGGGGCCAACGTCCTGACTTTC.

This rearrangement joins TRBV18 to TRBJ2-1; TRBD2 agrees at 10 bases. The CDR3 has 16 amino acids. The germline V gene encodes CDR1 KGHSH and CDR2 LQKENI. Trimming cost V 0 bases and J 6 bases; bases outside gene matches: 5. The CDR3: CASSPPGVAGGNEQFF. CDR3 coding DNA: TGTGCCAGCTCACCACCGGGGGTAGCGGGAGGCAATGAGCAGTTCTTC.

The chain has TRBV2 and TRBJ2-2; 9 bases are shared with TRBD1. CDR1 SNHLY and CDR2 FYNNEI come from the germline V gene. The CDR3 covers 16 residues. Germline trimming cut 5 bases from V and 3 bases from J; bases unmatched to any gene: 7. Here the CDR3 DNA reads TGTGCCAGCAGTACGCTCGGGACAGGGTACACCGGGGAGCTGTTTTTT. This sequence encodes CASSTLGTGYTGELFF.

The V and J genes are TRBV2 and TRBJ1-1; TRBD1 is a possible D gene (6 bases). The CDR3 covers 13 residues. Germline V gene data show CDR1 as SNHLY and CDR2 as FYNNEI. Trimming stripped 7 bases from V and 0 bases from J, with 9 bases between. CDR3 nucleotides: TGTGCCAGCACCGAGGGGGTGAACACTGAAGCTTTCTTT. Its protein is CASTEGVNTEAFF.

This clone was counted only a few times. The genes are TRBV14 and TRBJ2-1; 13 bases are a match to TRBD2. The V gene end was trimmed by 0 bases and the J gene end by 8 bases; junction bases not matched to a gene: 4. The CDR3 covers 16 residues. CDR1 is SGHDN, CDR2 FVKESK, per germline. The CDR3: CASSQEGLAGLDEQFF. In nucleotides, the CDR3 is TGTGCCAGCAGCCAAGAGGGACTAGCGGGACTGGATGAGCAGTTCTTC. Variable domain in full (rest from reference TRBV14 and TRBJ2-1): EAGVTQFPSHSVIEKGQTVTLRCDPISGHDNLYWYRRVMGKEIKFLLHFVKESKQDESGMPNNRFLAERTGGTYSTLKVQPAELEDSGVYFCASSQEGLAGLDEQFFGPGTRLTVL.

The genes are TRBV19 and TRBJ2-6, with TRBD1 matching over 12 bases. The trim removed 4 bases at V and 2 bases at J, leaving 6 bases unmatched. Germline V CDR1 and CDR2: LNHDA, SQIVND (reference sequence). This CDR3 is built from 18 residues. CDR3 nucleotides: TGTGCCAGTAGTAACCCGGGACAGGGGGCCGCTGGGGCCAACGTCCTGACTTTC. Translation gives CASSNPGQGAAGANVLTF.

In its sample, this clone was seen a few times. This chain links TRBV2 with TRBJ2-1; D not resolved. This CDR3 has 15 residues. V gave up 3 bases and J gave up 2 bases, with 11 bases separating them. CDR1 and CDR2 (germline): SNHLY, FYNNEI. The CDR3 loop reads CASSDEHGAYNEQFF. The CDR3 DNA sequence: TGTGCCAGCAGTGATGAGCACGGAGCCTACAATGAGCAGTTCTTC. Looking up the rest from reference TRBV2 and TRBJ2-1 gives the full variable domain: EPEVTQTPSHQVTQMGQEVILRCVPISNHLYFYWYRQILGQKVEFLVSFYNNEISEKSEIFDDQFSVERPDGSNFTLKIRSTKLEDSAMYFCASSDEHGAYNEQFFGPGTRLTVL.

This clone has a handful of counts. The chain is built from TRBV29-1 and TRBJ2-7, with 9 bases matching TRBD1. The CDR3 contains 16 residues. Per germline, CDR1 SQVTM and CDR2 ANQGSEA. Trimming at V came to 3 bases and at J to 0 bases, leaving 9 bases not matched to a gene. The CDR3 here is CSVEDRGRGTSYEQYF. For the CDR3, the DNA is TGCAGCGTTGAGGACAGGGGCAGGGGGACCTCCTACGAGCAGTACTTC.

This clone came up a few times. The chain employs TRBV18 and TRBJ1-5; tentatively, D is TRBD1 (5 bases). Trimming pared 3 bases from V and 1 base from J, leaving 16 bases between. The germline V gene has CDR1 KGHSH and CDR2 LQKENI. The CDR3 has 17 amino acids. Here the CDR3 DNA reads TGTGCCAGCTCACCTGGGGACTCGACGGGAAGCAATCAGCCCCAGCATTTT. It is translated as CASSPGDSTGSNQPQHF.

This sequence joins TRBV2 and TRBJ2-3; D call uncertain. Trimming shortened V by 7 bases and J by 3 bases, and 8 bases separated the two germline ends. CDR3 length equals 12 residues. Germline V gives CDR1 SNHLY, CDR2 FYNNEI. The CDR3 coding sequence is TGTGCCAGCACTGAGAGGACAGATACGCAGTATTTT. Translation: CASTERTDTQYF.

This clone was counted only a few times. The gene calls are TRBV29-1 and TRBJ2-4; tentatively, D is TRBD1 (6 bases). This CDR3 is built from 11 residues. Germline CDR1 SQVTM, CDR2 ANQGSEA. V lost 7 bases to trimming and J lost 6 bases, with 10 bases between them. This chain's CDR3 is CSAQQGNIQYF. The CDR3, as DNA: TGCAGCGCACAACAGGGAAACATTCAGTACTTC.

This clone was seen a few times. The V gene is TRBV6-4, the J gene TRBJ2-6; D is unresolved. V lost 5 bases, J lost 0 bases, and 5 bases lay in between. The CDR3 sequence is 14 residues long. Germline-derived CDR1 and CDR2 are MRHNA and SNTAGT. CDR3 region: CASSRISGANVLTF. CDR3 DNA: TGTGCCAGCAGTCGTATCTCTGGGGCCAACGTCCTGACTTTC.

The CDR3 loop reads CASITGTDTQYF. The CDR3 bases are TGTGCCAGTATCACAGGGACAGATACGCAGTATTTT. The V call is TRBV28, the J call TRBJ2-3, with a tentative D call TRBD1 (6 bases). CDR3 size: 12 residues. Per the germline V gene, CDR1 is MDHEN and CDR2 is SYDVKM. Trimming shortened V by 9 bases and J by 3 bases, and 10 bases separated the two germline ends.

This chain connects TRBV19 to TRBJ2-1; D ambiguous. The germline V and J ends were trimmed by 5 bases and 2 bases, with 10 bases remaining between them. CDR1 is LNHDA and CDR2 is SQIVND in the germline V gene (reference sequence). The CDR3 covers 14 residues. CDR3 loop: CASSFPGTYNEQFF. The CDR3 DNA follows: TGTGCCAGTAGTTTTCCGGGTACCTACAATGAGCAGTTCTTC.

The chain joins TRBV20-1 to TRBJ2-7; a possible D gene is TRBD1 (6 bases). Trimming took 7 bases from V and 3 from J, leaving 7 bases between them. Germline CDR1 DFQATT, CDR2 SNEGSKA (reference sequence). This CDR3 spans 10 amino acids. CDR3 bases: TGCAGTGGGACAGACTACGAGCAGTACTTC. It translates to CSGTDYEQYF.

This chain uses TRBV7-9 with TRBJ1-1; the D gene is possibly TRBD1 (5 bases). The germline V gene has CDR1 SEHNR and CDR2 FQNEAQ (reference sequence). The length of the CDR3 is 14 residues. V was pared by 5 bases and J by 2 bases, with 12 bases between. The CDR3 region is CASSVPTENTEAFF. The CDR3 DNA reads as TGTGCCAGCAGCGTACCGACAGAAAACACTGAAGCTTTCTTT.